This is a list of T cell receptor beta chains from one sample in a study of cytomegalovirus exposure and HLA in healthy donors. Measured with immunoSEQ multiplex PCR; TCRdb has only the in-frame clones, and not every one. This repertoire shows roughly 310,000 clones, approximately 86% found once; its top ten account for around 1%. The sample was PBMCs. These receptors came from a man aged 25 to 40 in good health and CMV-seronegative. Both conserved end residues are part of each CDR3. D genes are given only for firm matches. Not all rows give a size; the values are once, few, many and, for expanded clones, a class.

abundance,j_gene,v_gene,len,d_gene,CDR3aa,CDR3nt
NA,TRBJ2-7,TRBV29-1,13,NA,CSVIRSSSYEQYF,TGCAGCGTTATTCGGTCAAGCTCCTACGAGCAGTACTTC
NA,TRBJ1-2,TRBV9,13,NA,CASSVGQEYGYTF,TGTGCCAGCAGCGTAGGACAGGAATATGGCTACACCTTC
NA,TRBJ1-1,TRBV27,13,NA,CASSSTGRAEAFF,TGTGCCAGCAGTTCAACCGGGAGAGCTGAAGCTTTCTTT
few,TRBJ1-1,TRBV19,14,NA,CATSVWGVDTEAFF,TGTGCCACCTCAGTGTGGGGAGTGGACACTGAAGCTTTCTTT
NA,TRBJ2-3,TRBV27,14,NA,CASSHEGGTDTQYF,TGTGCCAGCAGTCATGAGGGTGGCACAGATACGCAGTATTTT
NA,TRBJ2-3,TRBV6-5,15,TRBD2,CASSLAGVGTDTQYF,TGTGCCAGCAGTCTAGCGGGGGTTGGCACAGATACGCAGTATTTT
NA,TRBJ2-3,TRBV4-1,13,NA,CASSLQGRDTQYF,TGCGCCAGCAGCCTACAGGGGAGGGATACGCAGTATTTT
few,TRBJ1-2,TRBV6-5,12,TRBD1,CASSRTGDGYTF,TGTGCCAGCAGTCGGACAGGGGATGGCTACACCTTC
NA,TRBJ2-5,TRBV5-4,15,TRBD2,CASSRRGVGGETQYF,TGTGCCAGCAGCCGGCGGGGGGTAGGAGGGGAGACCCAGTACTTC
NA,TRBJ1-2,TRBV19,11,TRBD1,CATGTGFGYTF,TGTGCCACCGGGACAGGGTTTGGCTACACCTTC
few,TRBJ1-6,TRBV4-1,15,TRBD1,CASSQNRGSYSPLHF,TGCGCCAGCAGCCAAAACAGGGGCTCGTATTCACCCCTCCACTTT
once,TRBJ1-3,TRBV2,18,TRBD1,CASSENLWQGAAGNTIYF,TGTGCCAGCAGTGAAAATCTATGGCAGGGGGCTGCTGGAAACACCATATATTTT
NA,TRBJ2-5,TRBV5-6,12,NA,CASSLTPETQYF,TGTGCCAGCAGCTTAACACCGGAGACCCAGTACTTC
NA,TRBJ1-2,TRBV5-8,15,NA,CASSLELGGPYGYTF,TGTGCCAGCAGCTTGGAATTGGGAGGTCCCTATGGCTACACCTTC
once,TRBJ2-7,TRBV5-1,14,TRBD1,CASSLAGQRPEQYF,TGCGCCAGCAGCTTGGCGGGACAGAGACCAGAGCAGTACTTC
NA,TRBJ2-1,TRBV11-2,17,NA,CASSSLSGPSSYNEQFF,TGTGCCAGCAGCTCCCTCAGCGGTCCGAGCTCCTACAATGAGCAGTTCTTC
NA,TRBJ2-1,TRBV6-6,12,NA,CASSYRGNEQFF,TGTGCCAGCAGTTACAGGGGCAATGAGCAGTTCTTC